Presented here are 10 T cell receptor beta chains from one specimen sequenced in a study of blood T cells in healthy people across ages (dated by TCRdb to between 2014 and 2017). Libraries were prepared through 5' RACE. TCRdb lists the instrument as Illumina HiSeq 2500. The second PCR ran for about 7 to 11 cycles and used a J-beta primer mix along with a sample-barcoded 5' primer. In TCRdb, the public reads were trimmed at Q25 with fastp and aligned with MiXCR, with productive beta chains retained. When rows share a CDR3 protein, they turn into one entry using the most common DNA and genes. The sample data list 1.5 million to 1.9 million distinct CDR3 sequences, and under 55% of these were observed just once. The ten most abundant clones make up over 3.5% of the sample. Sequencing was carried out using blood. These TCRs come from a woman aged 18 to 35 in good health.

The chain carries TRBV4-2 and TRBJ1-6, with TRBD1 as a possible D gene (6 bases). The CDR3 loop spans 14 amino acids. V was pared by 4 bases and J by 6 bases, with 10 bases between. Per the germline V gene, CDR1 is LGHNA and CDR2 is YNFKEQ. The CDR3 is CASSRPGANSPLHF. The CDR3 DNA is TGTGCCAGCAGCCGGCCAGGGGCTAATTCACCCCTCCACTTT.

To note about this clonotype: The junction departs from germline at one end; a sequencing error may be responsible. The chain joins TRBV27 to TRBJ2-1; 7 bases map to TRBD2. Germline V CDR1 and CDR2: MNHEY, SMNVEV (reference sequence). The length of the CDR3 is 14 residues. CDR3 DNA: TGTGCCAGCAGTGCCCAGCGGGGAGGGAATGGGCAGTTCTTC. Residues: CASSAQRGGNGQFF.

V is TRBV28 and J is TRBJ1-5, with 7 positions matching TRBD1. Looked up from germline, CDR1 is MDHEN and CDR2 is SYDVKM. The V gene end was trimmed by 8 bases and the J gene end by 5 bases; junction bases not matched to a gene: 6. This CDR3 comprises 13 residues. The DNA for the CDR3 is TGTGCCAGCCTTGACAGGGTGCATCAGCCCCAGCATTTT. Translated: CASLDRVHQPQHF.

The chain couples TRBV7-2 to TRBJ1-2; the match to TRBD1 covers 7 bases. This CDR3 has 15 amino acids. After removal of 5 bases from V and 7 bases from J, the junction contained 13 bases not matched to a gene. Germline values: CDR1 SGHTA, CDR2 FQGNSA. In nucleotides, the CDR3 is TGTGCCAGCAGCCTAGTTGTTACGACAGGGACTGGCTACACCTTC. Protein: CASSLVVTTGTGYTF.

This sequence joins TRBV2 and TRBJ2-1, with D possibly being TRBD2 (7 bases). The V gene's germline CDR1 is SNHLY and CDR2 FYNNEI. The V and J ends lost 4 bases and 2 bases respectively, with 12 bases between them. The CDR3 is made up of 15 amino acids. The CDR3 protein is CASSVPGGPYNEQFF. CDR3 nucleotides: TGTGCCAGCAGTGTGCCGGGGGGCCCCTACAATGAGCAGTTCTTC.

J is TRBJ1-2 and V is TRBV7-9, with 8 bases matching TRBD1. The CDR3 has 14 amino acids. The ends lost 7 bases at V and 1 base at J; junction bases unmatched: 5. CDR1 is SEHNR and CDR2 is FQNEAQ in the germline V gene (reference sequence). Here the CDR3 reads CASIPDRGNYGYTF. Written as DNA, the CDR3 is TGTGCCAGCATCCCTGACAGGGGTAACTATGGCTACACCTTC. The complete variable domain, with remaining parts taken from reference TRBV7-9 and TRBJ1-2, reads DTGVSQNPRHKITKRGQNVTFRCDPISEHNRLYWYRQTLGQGPEFLTYFQNEAQLEKSRLLSDRFSAERPKGSFSTLEIQRTEQGDSAMYLCASIPDRGNYGYTFGSGTRLTVV.

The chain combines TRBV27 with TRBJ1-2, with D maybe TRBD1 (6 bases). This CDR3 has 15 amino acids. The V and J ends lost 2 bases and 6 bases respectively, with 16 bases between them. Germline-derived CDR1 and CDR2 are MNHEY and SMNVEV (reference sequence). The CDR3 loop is CASSLRGGSGNGYTF. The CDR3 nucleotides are TGTGCCAGCAGTTTAAGGGGGGGATCGGGGAATGGCTACACCTTC.

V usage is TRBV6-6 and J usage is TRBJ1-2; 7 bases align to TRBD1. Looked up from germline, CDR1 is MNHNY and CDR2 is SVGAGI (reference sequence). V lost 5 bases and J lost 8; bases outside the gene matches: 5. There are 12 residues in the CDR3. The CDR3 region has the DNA TGTGCCAGCAGTGTGGGACAGTGGGGCTACACCTTC. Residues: CASSVGQWGYTF.

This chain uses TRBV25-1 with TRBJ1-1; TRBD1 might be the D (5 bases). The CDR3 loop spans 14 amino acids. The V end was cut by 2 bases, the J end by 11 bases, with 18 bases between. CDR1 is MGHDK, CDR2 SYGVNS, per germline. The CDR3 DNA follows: TGTGCCAGCAGTGAACCCGACAGACCCTCACGGGCTTTCTTT. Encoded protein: CASSEPDRPSRAFF.

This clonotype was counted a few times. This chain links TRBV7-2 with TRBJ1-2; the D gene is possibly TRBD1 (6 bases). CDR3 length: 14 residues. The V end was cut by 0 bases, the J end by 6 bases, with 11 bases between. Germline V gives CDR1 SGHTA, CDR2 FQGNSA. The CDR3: CASSLAWGADGYTF. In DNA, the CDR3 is TGTGCCAGCAGCTTAGCTTGGGGGGCTGATGGCTACACCTTC.